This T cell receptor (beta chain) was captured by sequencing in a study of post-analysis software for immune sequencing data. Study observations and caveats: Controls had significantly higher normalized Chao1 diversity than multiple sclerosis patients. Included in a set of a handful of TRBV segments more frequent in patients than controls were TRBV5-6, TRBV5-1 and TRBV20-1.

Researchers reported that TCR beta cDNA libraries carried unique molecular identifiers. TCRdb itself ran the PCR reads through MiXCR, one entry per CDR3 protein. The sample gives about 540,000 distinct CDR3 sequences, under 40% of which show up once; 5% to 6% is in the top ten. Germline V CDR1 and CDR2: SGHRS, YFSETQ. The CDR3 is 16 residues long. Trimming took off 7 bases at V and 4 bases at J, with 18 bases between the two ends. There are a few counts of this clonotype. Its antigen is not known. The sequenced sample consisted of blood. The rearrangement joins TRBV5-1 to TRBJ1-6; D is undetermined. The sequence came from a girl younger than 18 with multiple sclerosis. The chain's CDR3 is CASSRGGQEYNSPLHF. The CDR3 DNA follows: TGCGCCAGCTCCCGCGGAGGGCAGGAGTATAATTCACCCCTCCACTTT.